These T cell receptor beta chains were read from a single sample in a study of vaccination effects on CD4 cells after COVID-19. Sequencing used immunoSEQ multiplex PCR; TCRdb keeps in-frame clones, though not all of them. The table includes 20,000 to 30,000 clones, around 70% detected once. These receptors are not linked to any known antigen. The source was CD4+ T cells from PBMCs cultured with SARS-CoV-2 spike peptides, collected after COVID-19 vaccination. Receptors were obtained from a human donor who received a COVID-19 vaccine. The CDR3 runs from the conserved cysteine through the conserved F or W. The D gene is left open where the match is weak. The size of a clone is reported for some rows only, either as once, few or many, or as a class for expanded clones.

TRBV10-3	TRBJ2-2	TRBD1	.	CAISDKTGGVGELFF	TGTGCCATCAGTGATAAGACAGGGGGTGTCGGGGAGCTGTTTTTT
TRBV29-1	TRBJ1-2	.	few	CSVAQGANYGYTF	TGCAGCGTTGCCCAGGGAGCTAACTATGGCTACACCTTC
TRBV19	TRBJ2-1	TRBD1	few	CASTIGEYRGSYNEQFF	TGTGCCAGTACCATTGGAGAATACAGGGGTTCCTACAATGAGCAGTTCTTC
TRBV6-6	TRBJ1-2	TRBD1	.	CASTAQGHYGYTF	TGTGCCAGCACTGCACAGGGGCACTATGGCTACACCTTC
TRBV2	TRBJ1-3	.	once	CASSASGKAGNTIYF	TGTGCCAGCAGTGCTTCGGGGAAGGCTGGAAACACCATATATTTT
TRBV6-5	TRBJ2-7	TRBD1	.	CASSLPTGGTYEQYF	TGTGCCAGCAGTCTGCCGACAGGGGGCACCTACGAGCAGTACTTC
TRBV6-1	TRBJ1-2	.	.	CASSEGYGQGNYGYTF	TGTGCCAGCAGTGAAGGGTACGGGCAGGGGAACTATGGCTACACCTTC
TRBV10-3	TRBJ2-3	TRBD2	.	CAISESYPTSGGTDTQYF	TGTGCCATCAGTGAGTCATACCCGACTAGCGGGGGCACAGATACGCAGTATTTT
TRBV4-2	TRBJ1-2	TRBD1	few	CASSQEAGTGEIYGYTF	TGTGCCAGCAGCCAAGAAGCAGGGACAGGGGAAATCTATGGCTACACCTTC
TRBV6-2/TRBV6-3	TRBJ1-1	.	.	CASSDGGDMNTEAFF	TGTGCCAGCAGTGACGGAGGGGACATGAACACTGAAGCTTTCTTT
TRBV19	TRBJ2-2	.	once	CASSIEGSLRGGELFF	TGTGCCAGTAGTATAGAAGGCTCCCTAAGGGGCGGGGAGCTGTTTTTT
TRBV3-1/TRBV3-2	TRBJ1-2	TRBD1	.	CASSRARTGGWDGYTF	TGTGCCAGCAGCCGTGCTAGGACAGGGGGCTGGGATGGCTACACCTTC
TRBV6-5	TRBJ1-3	.	.	CASSYYSHAGNTIYF	TGTGCCAGCAGTTACTACAGCCACGCCGGAAACACCATATATTTT
TRBV11-3	TRBJ2-1	.	.	CASSPQGDEQFF	TGTGCCAGCAGCCCTCAGGGAGATGAGCAGTTCTTC
TRBV5-8	TRBJ1-1	TRBD1	.	CASRNRQGTTEAFF	TGTGCCAGCAGAAATCGACAGGGTACCACTGAAGCTTTCTTT
TRBV7-2	TRBJ2-2	.	.	CASIIVQGTGELFF	TGTGCCAGCATCATAGTGCAAGGGACCGGGGAGCTGTTTTTT
TRBV6-6	TRBJ1-1	TRBD1	.	CASRDRAQGDTEAFF	TGTGCCAGCAGGGACAGGGCGCAAGGGGACACTGAAGCTTTCTTT
TRBV6-4	TRBJ1-2	TRBD1	.	CASSEGQGLNGYTF	TGTGCCAGCAGTGAGGGACAGGGCCTTAATGGCTACACCTTC
TRBV5-1	TRBJ2-7	.	.	CASSLVQGGYEQYF	TGCGCCAGCAGCTTGGTACAGGGTGGGTACGAGCAGTACTTC
TRBV11-2	TRBJ2-5	.	.	CASSLAGLLETQYF	TGTGCCAGCAGCTTAGCAGGGTTATTGGAGACCCAGTACTTC
TRBV6-5	TRBJ1-5	.	.	CASSPGPSNQPQHF	TGTGCCAGCAGTCCGGGGCCGAGCAATCAGCCCCAGCATTTT
TRBV9	TRBJ1-6	TRBD1	.	CASSPQGANSPLHF	TGTGCCAGCAGCCCACAGGGGGCTAATTCACCCCTCCACTTT
TRBV5-4	TRBJ2-1	.	.	CASSPDSSSYNEQFF	TGTGCCAGCAGCCCGGACAGCAGCTCCTACAATGAGCAGTTCTTC
TRBV11-1	TRBJ1-5	TRBD1	few	CASSRGTGEQPQHF	TGTGCCAGCAGCCGCGGGACAGGGGAACAGCCCCAGCATTTT